This is a list of T cell receptor beta chains from one sample in a study of blood T cell repertoires in COVID-19. The assay was immunoSEQ multiplex PCR, and TCRdb's table has in-frame clones only and misses some. Here the sample spans roughly 98,000 clones, just under 85% being singletons. Sequences were obtained from peripheral blood. The receptors originated from a woman in her 70s with active or convalescent COVID-19. The CDR3 runs from the conserved cysteine through the conserved F or W. D genes are given only for firm matches. Clone sizes are given selectively: once, few, many, or a class where the clone is expanded.

>TRBV7-9|TRBJ1-1|once|.
CASSFGQSNTEAFF
TGTGCCAGCAGCTTCGGACAGTCGAACACTGAAGCTTTCTTT
>TRBV3-1/TRBV3-2|TRBJ1-6|.|.
CASNTLGVGDSPLHF
TGTGCCAGCAATACTCTCGGGGTTGGTGATTCACCCCTCCACTTT
>TRBV7-8|TRBJ1-2|.|.
CASSLSGQDVGGYTF
TGTGCCAGCAGCTTATCAGGGCAGGACGTCGGCGGCTACACCTTC
>TRBV10-3|TRBJ2-7|.|TRBD2
CAITYGTSALYEQYF
TGTGCCATCACGTACGGGACTAGCGCTCTCTACGAGCAGTACTTC
>TRBV2|TRBJ1-4|.|TRBD1
CASTVGQGGEKLFF
TGTGCCAGCACTGTGGGACAGGGTGGCGAAAAACTGTTTTTT
>TRBV5-1|TRBJ2-2|.|.
CASSVVSNTGELFF
TGCGCCAGCAGCGTCGTCTCGAACACCGGGGAGCTGTTTTTT
>TRBV5-1|TRBJ2-1|once|TRBD2
CASSPFLSGGSNNEQFF
TGCGCCAGCAGCCCCTTCCTTAGCGGGGGATCAAACAATGAGCAGTTCTTC
>TRBV18|TRBJ2-2|.|TRBD1
CASSPPQGALTTGELFF
TGTGCCAGCTCACCACCGCAGGGGGCGTTGACCACCGGGGAGCTGTTTTTT
>TRBV6-5|TRBJ1-1|.|.
CASSSDPGRERKAFF
TGTGCCAGCAGTTCCGACCCTGGCAGGGAAAGGAAGGCTTTCTTT
>TRBV24-1|TRBJ1-2|.|TRBD1
CATSEAGTGAQGYTF
TGTGCCACCAGTGAGGCCGGGACAGGGGCACAAGGCTACACCTTC
>TRBV19|TRBJ1-2|few|.
CASRRDKTYGYTF
TGTGCCAGTAGAAGGGACAAGACCTATGGCTACACCTTC
>TRBV5-6|TRBJ1-6|many|.
CASSAKRSNSPLHF
TGTGCCAGCAGCGCAAAGCGGAGCAATTCACCCCTCCACTTT
>TRBV19|TRBJ1-2|few|TRBD1
CASSLETGSGYTF
TGTGCCAGTAGTTTAGAGACAGGGTCTGGCTACACCTTC
>TRBV12-2|TRBJ1-5|.|.
CASRLVGGVNSNQPQHF
TGTGCAAGTCGCTTAGTGGGGGGGGTAAATAGCAATCAGCCCCAGCATTTT
>TRBV24-1|TRBJ1-5|.|TRBD1
CATRDGTGDSQPQHF
TGTGCCACCAGAGATGGGACAGGGGATTCTCAGCCCCAGCATTTT
>TRBV29-1|TRBJ1-2|.|TRBD1
CSATDRAGYTF
TGCAGCGCCACGGACAGGGCTGGCTACACCTTC
>TRBV5-1|TRBJ2-5|.|TRBD2
CASSLVAGGSQETQYF
TGCGCCAGCAGCTTGGTAGCGGGGGGCTCCCAAGAGACCCAGTACTTC
>TRBV3-1/TRBV3-2|TRBJ2-7|.|.
CASSQAGVVGSYEQYF
TGTGCCAGCAGCCAGGCAGGGGTCGTGGGGTCCTACGAGCAGTACTTC
>TRBV11-2|TRBJ1-2|.|.
CASSPRAGVPYGYTF
TGTGCCAGCAGCCCTCGGGCCGGGGTCCCCTATGGCTACACCTTC
>TRBV7-2|TRBJ2-5|.|.
CASRTVVGPQETQYF
TGTGCCAGCAGGACCGTCGTGGGGCCCCAAGAGACCCAGTACTTC
>TRBV28|TRBJ1-6|.|.
CASSQGAKRNNSPLHF
TGTGCCAGCAGCCAAGGGGCAAAGAGAAATAATTCACCCCTCCACTTT
>TRBV4-3|TRBJ1-1|once|.
CASSRLLGSPGTEAFF
TGCGCCAGCAGCCGACTACTCGGGTCTCCTGGCACTGAAGCTTTCTTT